This entry describes one T cell receptor (beta chain). Its antigen has not been determined. No much larger clone exists at a distance of one base, and base qualities are not known. Reading the label with the study, this specimen's time point is: week 35, safety follow-up. A 20-mer mutant IDH1 peptide at 300 micrograms in Montanide made up each vaccine dose, which was injected subcutaneously together with topical imiquimod. Patients received eight vaccinations in weeks 1, 3, 5, 7, 11, 15, 19 and 23, corresponding to visits V03 through V10. The donors had newly diagnosed IDH1-mutant astrocytomas of WHO grade 3 or 4 that showed loss of nuclear ATRX. The samples were drawn from NOA16, a multicentre, single-arm, open-label phase I trial in Germany that tested a mutant IDH1 peptide vaccine in humans for the first time. Genomic DNA for TCRB sequencing was extracted from EDTA blood using the DNeasy Blood and Tissue Kit.

This sample stems from a study of a mutant IDH1 vaccine in newly diagnosed glioma (dated by TCRdb to about 2021). About the study as a whole: Vaccination began 4-6 weeks after radiotherapy alone, or alongside temozolomide cycles in the chemotherapy-containing groups. The approximately 32 treated patients were around 62% male and around 40% female, with a mean age of approximately 40 years. Prior to enrollment, patients had been given standard therapy consisting of radiotherapy alone, temozolomide alone, or radiochemotherapy with temozolomide, with the combination given to most patients. Visit V12 was the week-35 safety follow-up and visit V13 was the week-47 end of study. Peripheral blood samples were drawn at six visits, namely V03 (baseline), V05, V07, V10, V12 and V13. For exploratory analyses, longitudinal TCRB deep sequencing was carried out in around 24 treated patients wherever samples were available.

What the study reported, not specific to this receptor: According to the authors, sample limitations meant that analyses of patient blood samples could not be reproduced. Pseudoprogression appeared unrelated to alterations in the top peripheral T cell clonotypes detected by TCRB sequencing. Across multiple MHC alleles, vaccine-induced immune responses were seen in around 94% of patients. Availability determined which PBMC samples were chosen for TCRB deep sequencing.

Library prep was done by the immunoSEQ multiplex PCR assay. The hsTCRB Kit was used according to the manufacturer's protocol to amplify rearranged TCR beta chain sequences. TCRB libraries were sequenced on an Illumina MiSeq. Turning to the authors' computational methods: The proprietary platform of the kit vendor was used for demultiplexing, trimming and gene mapping. Held by TCRdb, this immuneACCESS table contains in-frame sequences only and omits some clones. Under half of the omission traces to an unresolved V gene where checked; the cause of the rest is unknown. That table is the source of V, J and clone size, and D and trimming were worked out from the DNA. Here the sample has approximately 50,000 clones; 80% to 90% occur a single time. Together, the top ten hold about 1.6% of the sample. CDR3 length: 15 amino acids, cysteine to phenylalanine. Only the CDR3 part of the read is kept: 45 bases, read in frame from the first base. V sheds 0 bases and J sheds 2 bases, leaving 9 bases between their ends. CDR1 and CDR2, per the germline V gene, are SGHRS and YFSETQ.

The chain employs TRBV5-1 and TRBJ2-1; perhaps TRBD2 is the D gene, with 6 bases matching. This clonotype was sampled from a man aged 35-49 years with glioma. The specimen comprised PBMCs, sampled from a glioma patient whose treatment included an IDH1 peptide vaccine. The DNA sequence follows: TGCGCCAGCAGCTTGGATGGGGAGGCCTACAATGAGCAGTTCTTC. This is translated as CASSLDGEAYNEQFF.